The entry below describes one T cell receptor beta chain. The antigen is undetermined. The data were taken from a study of OX40 agonist ivuxolimab in advanced cancers. Findings and caveats of the study: The study found among the lowest clonal expansion in partial responders at 0.1-3.0 mg/kg.

Repertoires were generated with immunoSEQ multiplex PCR, while TCRdb's copy carries only in-frame clones and drops some. The sample has over 70,000 clones, approximately 90% seen once. This CDR3 has 14 amino acids. The V gene's germline CDR1 is GTSNPN and CDR2 SVGIG (reference sequence). The V gene end was trimmed by 1 base and the J gene end by 4 bases; junction bases not matched to a gene: 5. V usage is TRBV30 and J usage is TRBJ2-3; 7 bases align to TRBD2. Sample: CD4+ or CD8+ T cells sorted from blood, taken in a trial of the OX40 agonist ivuxolimab. This TCR was recovered from an adult with an advanced solid tumor such as melanoma, head and neck, liver or kidney cancer. CDR3 loop: CAWSGAGAADTQYF. CDR3 nucleotides: TGTGCCTGGAGTGGCGCGGGAGCGGCAGATACGCAGTATTTT.